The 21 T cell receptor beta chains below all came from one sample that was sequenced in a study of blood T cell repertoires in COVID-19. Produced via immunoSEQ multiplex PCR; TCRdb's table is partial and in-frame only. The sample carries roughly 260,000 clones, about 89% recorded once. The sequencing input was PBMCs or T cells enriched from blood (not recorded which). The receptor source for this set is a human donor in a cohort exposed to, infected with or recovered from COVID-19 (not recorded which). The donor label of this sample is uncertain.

DNA for the CDR3: TGCGCCAGCAGCCCCGATGGGACAGCTTATAATTCACCCCTCCACTTT. It encodes CASSPDGTAYNSPLHF. The chain has TRBV5-1 and TRBJ1-6; TRBD1 aligns across 7 bases. Germline assignment: CDR1 SGHRS and CDR2 YFSETQ. CDR3 length: 16 residues. The V gene end was trimmed by 4 bases and the J gene end by 4 bases; junction bases not matched to a gene: 8.

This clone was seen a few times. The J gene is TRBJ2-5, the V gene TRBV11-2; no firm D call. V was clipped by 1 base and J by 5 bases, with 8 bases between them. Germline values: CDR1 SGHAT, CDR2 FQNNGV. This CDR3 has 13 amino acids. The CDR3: CASSLGVGETQYF. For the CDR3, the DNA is TGTGCCAGCAGCTTAGGTGTCGGGGAGACCCAGTACTTC.

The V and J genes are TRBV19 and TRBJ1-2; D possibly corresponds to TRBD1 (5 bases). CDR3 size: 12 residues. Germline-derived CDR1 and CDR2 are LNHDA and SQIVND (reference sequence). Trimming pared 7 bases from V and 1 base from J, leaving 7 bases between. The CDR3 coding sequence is TGTGCCAGTAAGGGGATTAACTATGGCTACACCTTC. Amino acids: CASKGINYGYTF.

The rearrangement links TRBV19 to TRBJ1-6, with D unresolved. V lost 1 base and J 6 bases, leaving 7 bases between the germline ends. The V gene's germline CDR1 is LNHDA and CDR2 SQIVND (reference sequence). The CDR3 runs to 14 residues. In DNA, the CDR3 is TGTGCCAGTAGTATAGTGCAGTTTAATTCACCCCTCCACTTT. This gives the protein CASSIVQFNSPLHF.

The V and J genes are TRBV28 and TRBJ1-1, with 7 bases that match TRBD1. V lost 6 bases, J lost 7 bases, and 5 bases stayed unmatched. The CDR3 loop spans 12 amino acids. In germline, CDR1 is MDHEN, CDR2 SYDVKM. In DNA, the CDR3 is TGTGCCAGCAGCACAGGGGTCGGTGAAGCTTTCTTT. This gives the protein CASSTGVGEAFF.

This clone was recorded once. The CDR3 region has the DNA TGTGCCAGCTCACCCAGACAGGGAATCTTGAACACTGAAGCTTTCTTT. Protein sequence: CASSPRQGILNTEAFF. The gene calls are TRBV18 and TRBJ1-1; 7 nucleotides agree with TRBD1. Germline V gene lookup returns CDR1 KGHSH and CDR2 LQKENI. This CDR3 has 16 amino acids. Trimming took 3 bases from V and 0 from J; bases not matched to a gene: 7.

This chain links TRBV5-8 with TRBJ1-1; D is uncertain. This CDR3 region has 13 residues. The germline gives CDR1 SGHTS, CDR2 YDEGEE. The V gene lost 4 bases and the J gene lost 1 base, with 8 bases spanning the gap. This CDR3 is CASSLGENTEAFF. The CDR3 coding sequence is TGTGCCAGCAGCCTCGGAGAGAACACTGAAGCTTTCTTT.

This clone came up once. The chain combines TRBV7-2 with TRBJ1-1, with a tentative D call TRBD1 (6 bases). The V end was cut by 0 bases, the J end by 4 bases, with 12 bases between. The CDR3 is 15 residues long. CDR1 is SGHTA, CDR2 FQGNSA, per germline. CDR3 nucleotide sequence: TGTGCCAGCAGCTTAGCTCTGGGGGCGCGCACTGAAGCTTTCTTT. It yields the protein CASSLALGARTEAFF.

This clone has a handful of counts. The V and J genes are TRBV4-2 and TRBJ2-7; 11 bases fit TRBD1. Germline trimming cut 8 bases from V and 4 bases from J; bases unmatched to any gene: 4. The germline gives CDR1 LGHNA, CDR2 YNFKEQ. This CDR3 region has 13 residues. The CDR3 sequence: CASRGQGVYEQYF. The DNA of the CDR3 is TGTGCCAGCCGGGGACAGGGGGTGTACGAGCAGTACTTC.

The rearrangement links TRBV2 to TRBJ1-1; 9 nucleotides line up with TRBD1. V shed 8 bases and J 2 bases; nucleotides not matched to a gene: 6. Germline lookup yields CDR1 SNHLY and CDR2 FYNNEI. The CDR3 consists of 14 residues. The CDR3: CASRDRDGNTEAFF. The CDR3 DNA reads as TGTGCCAGCCGGGACAGGGATGGAAACACTGAAGCTTTCTTT.

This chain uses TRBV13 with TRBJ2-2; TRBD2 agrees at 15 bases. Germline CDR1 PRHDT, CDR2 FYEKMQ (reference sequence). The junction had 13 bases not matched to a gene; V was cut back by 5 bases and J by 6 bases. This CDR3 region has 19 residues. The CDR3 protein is CASSPGLAGGPRSPGELFF. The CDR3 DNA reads TGTGCCAGCAGCCCCGGACTAGCGGGGGGGCCCCGTTCCCCCGGGGAGCTGTTTTTT.

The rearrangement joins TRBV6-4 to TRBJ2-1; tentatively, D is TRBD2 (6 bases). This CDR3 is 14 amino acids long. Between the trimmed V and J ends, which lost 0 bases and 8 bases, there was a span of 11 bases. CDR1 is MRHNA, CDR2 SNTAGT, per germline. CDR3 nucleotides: TGTGCCAGCAGTGACTCGAATTCGGGGGATGAGCAGTTCTTC. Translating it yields CASSDSNSGDEQFF.

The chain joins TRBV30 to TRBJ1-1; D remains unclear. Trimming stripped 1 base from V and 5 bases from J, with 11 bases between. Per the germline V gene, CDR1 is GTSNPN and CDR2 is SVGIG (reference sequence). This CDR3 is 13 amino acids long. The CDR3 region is CAWSEDRRTEAFF. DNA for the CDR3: TGTGCCTGGAGTGAGGACCGGAGGACTGAAGCTTTCTTT.

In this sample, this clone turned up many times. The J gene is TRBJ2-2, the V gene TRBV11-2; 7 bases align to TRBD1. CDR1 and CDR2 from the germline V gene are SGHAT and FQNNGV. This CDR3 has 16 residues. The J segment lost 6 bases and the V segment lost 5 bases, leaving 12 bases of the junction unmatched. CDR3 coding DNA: TGTGCCAGCAGCCCAGACCCACAGGGGTCCCCCGGGGAGCTGTTTTTT. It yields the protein CASSPDPQGSPGELFF.

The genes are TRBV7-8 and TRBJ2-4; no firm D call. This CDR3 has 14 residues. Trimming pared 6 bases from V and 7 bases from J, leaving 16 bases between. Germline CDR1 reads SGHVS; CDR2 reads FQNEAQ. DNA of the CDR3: TGTGCCAGCAGTCTTGGCCATGTCGGGAACATTCAGTACTTC. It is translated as CASSLGHVGNIQYF.

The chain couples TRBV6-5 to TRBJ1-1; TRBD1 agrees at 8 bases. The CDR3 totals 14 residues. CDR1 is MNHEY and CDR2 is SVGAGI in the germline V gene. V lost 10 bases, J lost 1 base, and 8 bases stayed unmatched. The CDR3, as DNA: TGTGCCACACACAGGGGGGAATCGAACACTGAAGCTTTCTTT. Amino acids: CATHRGESNTEAFF.

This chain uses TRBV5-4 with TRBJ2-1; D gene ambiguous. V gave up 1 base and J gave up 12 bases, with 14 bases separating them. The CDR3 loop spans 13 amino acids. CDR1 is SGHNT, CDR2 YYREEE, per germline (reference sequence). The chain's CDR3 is CASSLSNQFVQFF. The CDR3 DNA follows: TGTGCCAGCAGCTTGTCCAATCAGTTCGTGCAGTTCTTC.

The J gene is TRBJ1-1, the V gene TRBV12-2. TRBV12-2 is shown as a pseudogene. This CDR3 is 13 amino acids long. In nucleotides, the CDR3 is TGTGCAAGTCGCTTAGGAGAGAACACTGAAGCTTTCTTT. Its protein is CASRLGENTEAFF.

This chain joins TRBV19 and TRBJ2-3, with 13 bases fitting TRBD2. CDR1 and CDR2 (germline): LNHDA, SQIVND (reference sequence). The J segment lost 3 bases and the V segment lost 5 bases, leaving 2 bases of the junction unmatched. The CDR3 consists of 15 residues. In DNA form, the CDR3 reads TGTGCCAGTAGTGAGGGACTAGCGGGGACAGATACGCAGTATTTT. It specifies CASSEGLAGTDTQYF.

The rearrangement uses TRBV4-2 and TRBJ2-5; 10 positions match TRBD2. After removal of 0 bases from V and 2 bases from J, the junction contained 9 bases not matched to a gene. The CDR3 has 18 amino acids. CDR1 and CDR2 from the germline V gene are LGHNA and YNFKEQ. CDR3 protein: CASSQDLSSGGPQETQYF. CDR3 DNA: TGTGCCAGCAGCCAAGATCTCTCTAGCGGGGGCCCTCAAGAGACCCAGTACTTC.

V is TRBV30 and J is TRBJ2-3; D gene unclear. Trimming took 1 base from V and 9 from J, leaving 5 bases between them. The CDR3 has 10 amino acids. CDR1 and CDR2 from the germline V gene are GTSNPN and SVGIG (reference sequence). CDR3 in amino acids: CAWSGTTQYF. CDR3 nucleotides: TGTGCCTGGAGTGGCACAACGCAGTATTTT.